The following is a T cell receptor (beta chain) sequence with its context. This clone was observed a handful of times. Its recognized antigen is unknown. No per-base quality is available; no much larger clone lies one base away. Its CDR3 holds 15 amino acids, cysteine through phenylalanine. Just the 45-base CDR3 DNA is kept, in frame starting at base 1. The germline V gene yields KGHSH for CDR1 and LQKENI for CDR2. Trimming removed 5 bases from V and 0 bases from J, leaving 13 bases between the germline ends. The data are from a study of blood T cell repertoires in COVID-19 (dated by TCRdb to the early 2020s). Background for the entire study: The collaborator samples originated in the United States, Italy and Spain and spanned the acute and convalescent phases of COVID-19. Sample metadata almost always included a de-identified subject ID, COVID-19 status, age in years and sex. Samples were obtained from the ongoing ImmuneRACE study (first 160 participants) and from about 1,300 subjects provided by 6 global collaborators. The prospective study material was composed of cDNA or gDNA derived from T cells, B-cell-depleted T cells, or PBMCs. The dataset comprised deeply sampled blood TCRbeta repertoires from subjects exposed to, actively infected with, or recovered from COVID-19. HLA class I and class II types, where available, came from metadata supplied by the sample provider rather than from assay-based typing. The repertoires were released in a freely available public database intended as a resource for research on the immune response to SARS-CoV-2. The full study reports these points: The quantity of clinical and demographic metadata differed by source and by participant and was supplied without curation.

Collaborating institutions collected whole blood in K2EDTA tubes following their own protocols. Collaborator samples were shipped for TCRbeta analysis as frozen whole blood, isolated PBMCs, or DNA extracted from either sample type. The immunoSEQ Assay, a bias-controlled multiplex PCR, was used to amplify TCRbeta CDR3 regions from genomic DNA. As for the original processing: The number of nucleated cells in each sample was estimated from the amplification of reference gene primers within the assay. To quantify the absolute abundance of each unique TCRbeta CDR3 rearrangement, sequence reads were collapsed and filtered. For each sample, productive Simpson clonality was calculated as the square root of Simpson's diversity index over productive rearrangements. In its TCRdb copy, this immuneACCESS table keeps in-frame sequences only and misses some clones. Where compared with another copy, unresolved V genes explain less than half of these, and the others have no known cause. From that table come the V and J calls and clone size; the DNA was used to work out D and trimming. The sample profile shows tens of thousands of clones; 70% to 85% of them were found once. Clones ranked in the top ten supply about 26% of the sample.

The TCR originated in a man aged 60 to 69 with active or convalescent COVID-19. The sample consisted of peripheral blood. The V and J segments used are TRBV18 and TRBJ1-1; the D gene remains uncertain. DNA sequence: TGTGCCAGCTCAGAACAGCTAATCATGAACACTGAAGCTTTCTTT. It translates as CASSEQLIMNTEAFF.